The 25 T cell receptor beta chains given below trace back to one sample, sequenced in a study of early stage breast cancer tumors. Profiled with immunoSEQ multiplex PCR; TCRdb holds only in-frame clones, not every one. The table has 27,000 or so clones, about 83% seen once. The specimen was blood. The receptors stem from a person aged 45 to 59 with breast cancer.

The chain links TRBV2 to TRBJ1-5; 7 bases line up with TRBD1. J gave up 4 bases and V 1 base, and 4 bases lay outside the gene matches. Germline CDR1 SNHLY, CDR2 FYNNEI. The CDR3 is made up of 15 amino acids. CDR3 protein: CASSEDRGLNQPQHF. CDR3 coding DNA: TGTGCCAGCAGTGAAGACAGGGGCTTAAATCAGCCCCAGCATTTT.

The chain has TRBV6-6 and TRBJ2-3, with D hard to call. Between the trimmed V and J ends, which lost 0 bases and 2 bases, there was a span of 9 bases. The CDR3 runs 15 residues. Per the germline V gene, CDR1 is MNHNY and CDR2 is SVGAGI (reference sequence). CDR3 sequence (DNA): TGTGCCAGCAGTTACTCGAGGCAGAACACAGATACGCAGTATTTT. Its protein product is CASSYSRQNTDTQYF.

The chain links TRBV18 to TRBJ2-7; maybe TRBD2 (5 bases). CDR1 and CDR2 from the germline V gene are KGHSH and LQKENI. This CDR3 region has 15 residues. Trimming took 2 bases from V and 4 from J, leaving 15 bases between them. As DNA, the CDR3 is TGTGCCAGCTCACCAACCCGGGGTAGCTCGTACGAGCAGTACTTC. Protein sequence: CASSPTRGSSYEQYF.

This clone was observed a few times. The chain joins TRBV7-9 to TRBJ2-6; D perhaps matches TRBD1 (5 bases). CDR3 size: 16 residues. Germline V gives CDR1 SEHNR, CDR2 FQNEAQ (reference sequence). V lost 3 bases and J lost 4, with 13 bases in between. The CDR3 nucleotides are TGTGCCAGCAGCTTTCCTGGGGCTAAAGGGGCCAACGTCCTGACTTTC. It specifies CASSFPGAKGANVLTF.

This clone came up a few times. This rearrangement joins TRBV7-6 to TRBJ2-2; D is undetermined. The CDR3 covers 15 residues. Looked up from germline, CDR1 is SGHVS and CDR2 is FNYEAQ. Trimming removed 1 base from V and 4 bases from J, with 10 bases in between. This CDR3 reads CASSLGPQVTGELFF. As DNA, the CDR3 is TGTGCCAGCAGCTTAGGTCCCCAGGTCACCGGGGAGCTGTTTTTT.

This clone occurred once. V and J are TRBV9 and TRBJ2-5; TRBD1 is a possible D gene (5 bases). Trimming removed 4 bases from V and 6 bases from J, with 16 bases in between. The germline CDR1 and CDR2 sequences are SGDLS and YYNGEE. The CDR3 totals 14 residues. The CDR3 sequence: CASSPRVQGKTQYF. In nucleotides, the CDR3 is TGTGCCAGCAGCCCTCGGGTGCAGGGAAAGACCCAGTACTTC.

This clone was observed a single time. The V call is TRBV28, the J call TRBJ1-1; tentatively, D is TRBD1 (5 bases). The CDR3 has 15 amino acids. Germline V gene data show CDR1 as MDHEN and CDR2 as SYDVKM. V lost 5 bases and J 5 bases, leaving 18 bases between the germline ends. The CDR3 here is CASSTRQGPGTEAFF. For the CDR3, the DNA is TGTGCCAGCAGTACCCGGCAGGGTCCAGGGACTGAAGCTTTCTTT.

The chain is built from TRBV18 and TRBJ1-4; D gene unclear. Trimming took 6 bases from V and 8 from J, leaving 16 bases between them. This CDR3 is 14 amino acids long. CDR1 KGHSH and CDR2 LQKENI come from the germline V gene. The CDR3 DNA follows: TGTGCCAGCTCTCAGACAAACCTAGGGGAAAAACTGTTTTTT. It yields the protein CASSQTNLGEKLFF.

V is TRBV25-1 and J is TRBJ2-5; 7 nucleotides match TRBD1. Trimming at V came to 5 bases and at J to 1 base, leaving 4 bases not matched to a gene. The germline V gene has CDR1 MGHDK and CDR2 SYGVNS. The CDR3 length is 14 residues. DNA of the CDR3: TGTGCCAGCAGTTACCGGGACAGCCAAGAGACCCAGTACTTC. Amino acid sequence: CASSYRDSQETQYF.

This clone occurred a few times. The rearrangement uses TRBV7-6 and TRBJ2-1; D perhaps matches TRBD2 (5 bases). CDR1 is SGHVS, CDR2 FNYEAQ, per germline. Between the trimmed V and J ends, which lost 1 base and 8 bases, there was a span of 9 bases. The CDR3 totals 13 residues. CDR3 in amino acids: CASSLVGGDEQFF. CDR3 nucleotide sequence: TGTGCCAGCAGCTTAGTTGGAGGAGATGAGCAGTTCTTC.

This clone occurred once. The chain joins TRBV7-9 to TRBJ2-3; possibly TRBD1 or TRBD2 for D (5 bases each). CDR1 and CDR2 from the germline V gene are SEHNR and FQNEAQ (reference sequence). This CDR3 is 15 amino acids long. V lost 2 bases and J 1 base, leaving 10 bases between the germline ends. DNA for the CDR3: TGTGCCAGCAGCTTACTGAGGGGAGGCACAGATACGCAGTATTTT. Protein sequence: CASSLLRGGTDTQYF. Complete variable domain (other parts from reference TRBV7-9 and TRBJ2-3): DTGVSQNPRHKITKRGQNVTFRCDPISEHNRLYWYRQTLGQGPEFLTYFQNEAQLEKSRLLSDRFSAERPKGSFSTLEIQRTEQGDSAMYLCASSLLRGGTDTQYFGPGTRLTVL.

The CDR3 here is CASSGTGGGYGYTF. CDR3 DNA sequence: TGTGCCAGTAGTGGGACAGGGGGAGGTTATGGCTACACCTTC. The genes are TRBV19 and TRBJ1-2; TRBD1 matches 11 bases. This CDR3 has 14 amino acids. CDR1 is LNHDA and CDR2 is SQIVND in the germline V gene (reference sequence). The J segment lost 5 bases and the V segment lost 5 bases, leaving 4 bases of the junction unmatched.

The gene calls are TRBV28 and TRBJ2-2; D is unresolved. Germline CDR1 is MDHEN and CDR2 is SYDVKM. V lost 1 base and J 9 bases, leaving 12 bases between the germline ends. This CDR3 region has 14 residues. CDR3 amino acids: CASSLFGGHRELFF. CDR3 in DNA: TGTGCCAGCAGTTTATTCGGCGGCCACCGGGAGCTGTTTTTT.

The rearrangement uses TRBV2 and TRBJ2-7, with TRBD1 matching 8 bases. Germline V gives CDR1 SNHLY, CDR2 FYNNEI. J was trimmed by 5 bases and V by 6 bases; bases with no gene match: 18. The CDR3 loop spans 17 amino acids. CDR3 sequence: CASSKYTTGGKPNEQYF. The CDR3, as DNA: TGTGCCAGCAGCAAATATACTACAGGGGGAAAACCGAACGAGCAGTACTTC.

The J gene is TRBJ1-2, the V gene TRBV12-5; 11 bases align to TRBD1. V lost 5 bases to trimming and J lost 10 bases; unmatched junction nucleotides: 9. This CDR3 has 14 amino acids. The germline CDR1 and CDR2 sequences are LGHNT and FRNRAP. CDR3 protein: CASGTNSGQGAYTF. CDR3 nucleotide sequence: TGTGCTAGTGGTACTAACTCCGGACAGGGGGCCTACACCTTC.

This clone was recorded once. CDR3 sequence: CASSPLLRAQETQYF. The CDR3 DNA reads TGTGCCAGCAGCCCACTACTCAGGGCCCAAGAGACCCAGTACTTC. The chain is built from TRBV11-2 and TRBJ2-5; perhaps TRBD1 as D (5 bases). This CDR3 region has 15 residues. Trimming took 5 bases from V and 1 from J, leaving 14 bases between them. Germline-derived CDR1 and CDR2 are SGHAT and FQNNGV.

The rearrangement joins TRBV2 to TRBJ1-1; 8 positions agree with TRBD1. The V gene's germline CDR1 is SNHLY and CDR2 FYNNEI. The CDR3 is 15 residues long. For the CDR3, the DNA is TGTGCTATTATTGGACAGGGAGAGGTGAACACTGAAGCTTTCTTT. Its translation is CAIIGQGEVNTEAFF. Using reference TRBV2 and TRBJ1-1 for the parts outside the CDR3, the full variable domain is EPEVTQTPSHQVTQMGQEVILRCVPISNHLYFYWYRQILGQKVEFLVSFYNNEISEKSEIFDDQFSVERPDGSNFTLKIRSTKLEDSAMYFCAIIGQGEVNTEAFFGQGTRLTVV.

This clone was seen just once. The chain's CDR3 is CASNPSAGLNSAPLHF. Written as DNA, the CDR3 is TGTGCCAGCAACCCCTCGGCGGGCCTGAACTCTGCGCCCCTCCACTTT. The gene calls are TRBV2 and TRBJ1-6; D remains unclear. V shed 7 bases and J shed 13 bases, with 26 bases lying between them. The CDR3 length is 16 residues. Germline-derived CDR1 and CDR2 are SNHLY and FYNNEI.

This chain links TRBV23-1 with TRBJ2-7; 9 positions agree with TRBD1. TRBV23-1 is designated an ORF whose function remains uncertain. The length of the CDR3 is 17 residues. J lost 3 bases, V lost 2 bases, and 11 bases had no gene match. The CDR3 nucleotides are TGCGCCAGCAGTCAAGATGGGGTACCGGGACAGGGCTACGAGCAGTACTTC. Translated: CASSQDGVPGQGYEQYF.

This clone was seen just once. The CDR3 region has the DNA TGTGCCAGCAGTCCCCCCTCAGGTTCGCGTCGCACAGATACGCAGTATTTT. It translates to CASSPPSGSRRTDTQYF. The V gene is TRBV27, the J gene TRBJ2-3, with D hard to call. Germline loops: CDR1 MNHEY, CDR2 SMNVEV (reference sequence). Trimming pared 5 bases from V and 1 base from J, leaving 19 bases between. The CDR3 totals 17 residues.

This sequence joins TRBV5-1 and TRBJ2-7, with 9 bases fitting TRBD2. CDR3 size: 14 residues. Germline assignment: CDR1 SGHRS and CDR2 YFSETQ. The V segment lost 4 bases and the J segment 3 bases; nucleotides outside the gene matches: 5. In DNA, the CDR3 is TGCGCCAGCAGCGCGGGACTAGCAGACTACGAGCAGTACTTC. Translation: CASSAGLADYEQYF.

This clone was picked up one time. This chain links TRBV7-6 with TRBJ2-3; D is unresolved. Germline assignment: CDR1 SGHVS and CDR2 FNYEAQ. V was pared by 5 bases and J by 2 bases, with 14 bases between. CDR3 size: 15 residues. This CDR3 is CASSPQDGYTDTQYF. CDR3 nucleotides: TGTGCCAGCAGCCCCCAGGACGGTTACACAGATACGCAGTATTTT.

J is TRBJ2-3 and V is TRBV10-1; D is unclear. The CDR3 totals 16 residues. Germline lookup yields CDR1 WNHNN and CDR2 SYGVQD (reference sequence). V gave up 0 bases and J gave up 1 base, with 11 bases separating them. The CDR3 nucleotides read TGCGCCAGCAGTGAGTCCCGGGTATCGGGCACAGATACGCAGTATTTT. It codes for CASSESRVSGTDTQYF.

This clone is a singleton in its sample. The rearrangement links TRBV4-1 to TRBJ2-7; D not resolved. Deletions cut 1 base from V and 2 bases from J, with 12 bases between. The CDR3 has 15 amino acids. From germline, CDR1 is MGHRA and CDR2 YSYEKL. This CDR3 reads CASSQGPLDPYEQYF. CDR3 sequence (DNA): TGCGCCAGCAGCCAAGGACCGCTGGATCCCTACGAGCAGTACTTC.

The CDR3 loop reads CASSLSLEQFF. As DNA, the CDR3 is TGTGCCAGTTCCCTGTCACTTGAGCAGTTCTTC. V and J are TRBV19 and TRBJ2-1; no firm D call. CDR1 and CDR2 (germline): LNHDA, SQIVND (reference sequence). CDR3 length equals 11 residues. Trimming took 8 bases from V and 9 from J, leaving 11 bases between them.